The rows below give T cell receptor beta chains drawn from one sample of a study of T cells in Graves' hyperthyroidism and ophthalmopathy. TCRdb passed the multiplex PCR reads through MiXCR, listing each CDR3 protein once. The top ten clones hold over 25% of a sample with under 300,000 distinct CDR3 sequences, roughly 15% of them seen once. Sequenced material: blood. The receptors were gathered from a woman aged 45-65 years with Graves' hyperthyroidism that later progressed to Graves' ophthalmopathy. CDR3s leave out the opening cysteine and the closing phenylalanine or tryptophan.

cdr3_aa cdr3_length j_call v_call
ASSQVTEQF 9 TRBJ2-1 TRBV4-1
ASTLPQGGDEQY 12 TRBJ2-7 TRBV10-2
ASSELERETAEQF 13 TRBJ2-1 TRBV25-1
ASSLRGGENEQF 12 TRBJ2-1 TRBV12-3/TRBV12-4
ASSRIQGAETQY 12 TRBJ2-5 TRBV7-9
ASSTTGDEQY 10 TRBJ2-7 TRBV14
SALPSSYNEQF 11 TRBJ2-1 TRBV20-1
ASMPNPGLGTDTQY 14 TRBJ2-3 TRBV6-1
ASSQEGLSYEQY 12 TRBJ2-7 TRBV4-1
ASSWVAGGRMAQY 13 TRBJ2-5 TRBV12-3/TRBV12-4
ASSRESGRAYEQY 13 TRBJ2-7 TRBV4-3
ASSSAAYEQY 10 TRBJ2-7 TRBV2
ASSLNSGTSGTDTQY 15 TRBJ2-3 TRBV11-2
ASSNRIGGDTQY 12 TRBJ2-3 TRBV6-2/TRBV6-3
SARGGARREGRYRTDTQY 18 TRBJ2-3 TRBV20-1
ASSPGLAGGGEQF 13 TRBJ2-1 TRBV28
ASSELSGASTDTQY 14 TRBJ2-3 TRBV6-1
ASSFGPTGETQY 12 TRBJ2-5 TRBV5-1
ASSLTLQQF 9 TRBJ2-1 TRBV11-2
ATSPRQGNTGELF 13 TRBJ2-2 TRBV24-1
ASRAGGTGIHNEQF 14 TRBJ2-1 TRBV5-5
ASSTSGEQY 9 TRBJ2-7 TRBV10-2
ASSAPGQSPEAF 12 TRBJ1-1 TRBV6-1
ASSPAGYQPTGELF 14 TRBJ2-2 TRBV18
ASSEQGEWYEQY 12 TRBJ2-7 TRBV2
ASSPHGGGYQETQY 14 TRBJ2-5 TRBV7-3
ASSEGFSNQPQH 12 TRBJ1-5 TRBV2
ASSFILAGASSGEQF 15 TRBJ2-1 TRBV11-2
ASTRRPTDTQY 11 TRBJ2-3 TRBV5-4
ASSSWTGDGYT 11 TRBJ1-2 TRBV3-1
SADGSSNYAYNEQF 14 TRBJ2-1 TRBV20-1
ASRTSGGRWNEQY 13 TRBJ2-7 TRBV5-1
SASFSGGTQY 10 TRBJ2-5 TRBV20-1
ASTLSGDNEQF 11 TRBJ2-1 TRBV6-1
ASSDRSGTQY 10 TRBJ2-3 TRBV2